Reported below is one T cell receptor (beta chain). Its specificity is unknown. Time point noted: 2014-2015 season, pre-vaccination. No donor had influenza vaccine in the prior 6 months; all lived in the community. Cells are cTfh (non-naive CD4+CXCR5+PD-1+), split by ICOS and CD38 into double-positive or double-negative. This sample is part of a study of follicular helper T cells after annual influenza vaccination. Study information: For some subjects, blood spans the 2013-2014, 2014-2015 and 2015-2016 annual vaccinations. Overall study findings and caveats: ICOS-CD38- cTfh most often held earlier Day 7 ICOS+CD38+ clones.

Sequencing was performed with immunoSEQ multiplex PCR; in TCRdb, only in-frame clones are kept and a portion is missing. The table has approximately 25,000 clones, more than 80% seen once. Sample: CXCR5+ CD38- circulating T follicular helper cells from blood, taken on the day of influenza vaccination. Stated subset: circulating Tfh, non-naive CD4+CXCR5+PD-1+ (ICOS+CD38+ or ICOS-CD38-). The clonotype comes from an adult who received the influenza vaccine.

The CDR3 loop reads CASSPGSGGAADTQYF. The CDR3, as DNA: TGTGCCAGCTCACCCGGTAGCGGGGGGGCTGCAGATACGCAGTATTTT. The chain has TRBV18 and TRBJ2-3; 11 bases fit TRBD2. After removal of 3 bases from V and 4 bases from J, the junction contained 6 bases not matched to a gene. This CDR3 region has 16 residues. Germline CDR1 and CDR2: KGHSH and LQKENI.